The clone carrying this T cell receptor (beta chain) showed up many times. One junction end does not reproduce the germline sequence, and a read error may be involved. The CDR3 consists of 15 residues. The germline V gene encodes CDR1 MGHDK and CDR2 SYGVNS. This specimen comes from a study of neurological immune-mediated disorders. Template-switch 5'RACE cDNA synthesis added a 10-nucleotide unique molecular identifier. TCRdb reprocessed the 5' RACE reads with MiXCR, giving one entry per CDR3 protein. The sample gives 100,000 to 150,000 distinct CDR3 sequences, 3.2% of which show up once; 1% to 1.5% is in the top ten.

Source material: PBMCs. The rearrangement joins TRBV25-1 to TRBJ2-2; D not resolved. This TCR was recovered from a woman aged 30 to 39 with multiple sclerosis. The CDR3 loop is CASSEPGPKTGELFF. In nucleotides, the CDR3 is TGTGCCAGCAGTGAACCAGGACCGAAAACCGGGGAGCTGTTTTTT.